This T cell receptor beta chain was captured by sequencing in a study of sequential checkpoint blockade in melanoma. Study as a whole: TCRbeta immunosequencing was performed on DNA from 85 to 100 pretreatment melanoma tumor samples. Under 25 patients had tumor biopsies before treatment and at week 13.

Treatment reported: randomized to nivolumab then ipilimumab (arm A) or the reverse (arm B). Patients had received no earlier DNA-damaging chemotherapy. Clones were read by immunoSEQ multiplex PCR, and TCRdb kept only the in-frame ones, dropping some. The sample includes roughly 9,600 clones, approximately 25% seen only once; the top ten take 20% to 25%. This CDR3 is built from 15 residues. The V and J ends lost 7 bases and 0 bases, in that order; junction bases with no gene match: 7. Germline assignment: CDR1 SGDLS and CDR2 YYNGEE. This clone was recorded a few times. The chain is built from TRBV9 and TRBJ2-4; TRBD2 matches 7 bases. The input for sequencing was tumor tissue (inferred from file names), taken from a patient given nivolumab and ipilimumab in sequence. The sequence came from a human donor with melanoma. CDR3 protein: CASARGELAKNIQYF. Here the CDR3 DNA reads TGTGCCAGCGCCCGGGGGGAACTAGCCAAAAACATTCAGTACTTC.